This TCR beta chain was retrieved from a study of control samples from healthy donors and cancer patients. This table comes from immunoSEQ multiplex PCR, and its TCRdb copy is limited to in-frame clones, with some not included. Here the sample spans about 100,000 clones, approximately 82% being singletons. The sample holds a few counts of this clone. Other DNA sequences in this specimen translate into the identical CDR3. The germline V gene has CDR1 GTSNPN and CDR2 SVGIG (reference sequence). Between the trimmed V and J ends, which lost 0 bases and 5 bases, there was a span of 7 bases. The CDR3 is 12 residues long.

This chain connects TRBV30 to TRBJ1-2; D possibly corresponds to TRBD1 (6 bases). The TCR comes from a man younger than 35 in good health. Input material: blood. The DNA for the CDR3 is TGTGCCTGGAGTGTAGGACAGTATGGCTACACCTTC. This encodes CAWSVGQYGYTF.